The rows below give T cell receptor beta chains drawn from one sample of a study of T cells in Graves' hyperthyroidism and ophthalmopathy. TCRdb independently ran MiXCR on the multiplex PCR reads; one entry per CDR3 protein. The data hold 700,000 or so distinct CDR3 sequences, with about 14% observed a single time. Sequencing was performed on blood. Receptor source: a woman between 45 and 65 years old with Graves' ophthalmopathy. Each CDR3 is given with its conserved first and last residue. D genes are given only for firm matches. Size values are once, few and many counts, or a class for expanded clones, and some rows have none.

V,size,D,J,DNA,CDR3
TRBV14,-,TRBD2,TRBJ2-1,TGTGCCAGCAGCTACCACCATCCCCTAGCGGGAGTAGATCATGAGCAGTTCTTC,CASSYHHPLAGVDHEQFF
TRBV9,-,-,TRBJ2-3,TGTGCCAGCAGCGTATCCCCAGCTAGCACAGATACGCAGTATTTT,CASSVSPASTDTQYF
TRBV10-3,-,TRBD2,TRBJ2-7,TGTGCCATCAGTGAAGGAGCGGGGGACTCCTACGAGCAGTACTTC,CAISEGAGDSYEQYF
TRBV7-3,-,-,TRBJ2-2,TGTGCCAGCAGCGTAAAAACCCGCTTGGGGATGAACACCGGGGAGCTGTTTTTT,CASSVKTRLGMNTGELFF
TRBV6-1,few,TRBD1,TRBJ2-5,TGTGCCAGCAGACGACAGGGGCAGAGAGAGACCCAGTACTTC,CASRRQGQRETQYF
TRBV27,many,-,TRBJ2-2,TGTGCCAGCAGTTTTGAAGGGCAGGGACGGGGGAGCACCGGGGAGCTGTTTTTT,CASSFEGQGRGSTGELFF
TRBV24-1,-,-,TRBJ2-2,TGTCCGAGGGATCACGCGAACACCGGGGAGCTGTTTTTT,CPRDHANTGELFF
TRBV6-2/TRBV6-3,few,TRBD1,TRBJ2-2,TGTGCCAGCAGTTACTCGACGCGACAGGGGTCGCCGAACACCGGGGAGCTGTTTTTT,CASSYSTRQGSPNTGELFF
TRBV6-1,many,-,TRBJ1-1,TGTGCCAGCAGCTCCTTTCAGGGGACTGAAGCTTTCTTT,CASSSFQGTEAFF
TRBV18,many,-,TRBJ2-1,TGTGCCAGCTCAAAGACAGTCGTAGCGAACAATGAGCAGTTCTTC,CASSKTVVANNEQFF
TRBV11-1,many,-,TRBJ2-5,TGTGCCAGCAGCGGAAGCGGCGGGACTTTACAAGAGACCCAGTACTTC,CASSGSGGTLQETQYF
TRBV5-6,many,TRBD2,TRBJ2-7,TGTGCCAGCAGCTTGGGAGCCGGGACTAGCTCCTACGAGCAGTACTTC,CASSLGAGTSSYEQYF
TRBV7-9,-,TRBD2,TRBJ2-3,TGTGCCAGCAGCTTCGGACTAGCTACGGATACGCAGTATTTT,CASSFGLATDTQYF
TRBV18,few,TRBD2,TRBJ2-2,TGTGCCAGCTCACCCGCGGGACTAGCGGGAGCAGCCGGGGAGCTGTTTTTT,CASSPAGLAGAAGELFF
TRBV5-1,many,TRBD2,TRBJ2-7,TGCGCCAGCAGCTTACTAGCGGGGACCTACGAGCAGTACTTC,CASSLLAGTYEQYF
TRBV15,-,TRBD2,TRBJ2-2,TGTGCCACCAGTTGGCGGACTAGCGGGACCGGGGAGCTGTTTTTT,CATSWRTSGTGELFF
TRBV14,few,-,TRBJ2-2,TGTGCCAGCAGCCTCTTGCATACCGGGGAGCTGTTTTTT,CASSLLHTGELFF
TRBV6-9,-,TRBD1,TRBJ1-6,TGTGCCAGCAGTTACGCCCCTCCGGGACAGGGGAGTTCACCCCTCCACTTT,CASSYAPPGQGSSPLHF
TRBV28,-,-,TRBJ1-5,TGTGCCAGCAGTCCGAACACAGGGCGGACGCTCAATCAGCCCCAGCATTTT,CASSPNTGRTLNQPQHF
TRBV27,-,TRBD2,TRBJ2-2,TGTGCCAGCAAGGCGGGACTAGCGGGAGTGCGTCCCGGGGAGCTGTTTTTT,CASKAGLAGVRPGELFF
TRBV20-1,-,TRBD2,TRBJ2-3,TGCAGTGCTAGAGATGCGGCGGGAGGGAGCGGGAATACGCAGTATTTT,CSARDAAGGSGNTQYF
TRBV28,many,-,TRBJ2-7,TGTGCCAGCAGCACCCCGGGGTTCTACGAGCAGTACTTC,CASSTPGFYEQYF
TRBV9,-,TRBD1,TRBJ2-1,TGTGCCAGCAACCGAACCGGGACAGATTACCGTGAGCAGTTCTTC,CASNRTGTDYREQFF
TRBV2,many,TRBD1,TRBJ2-6,TGTGCCGGCCAAAGGGACAGGGGGCCTGGGGCCAACGTCCTGACTTTC,CAGQRDRGPGANVLTF
TRBV28,many,TRBD1,TRBJ2-5,TGTGCCAGCAGTCCCACAGGGGGGATACAAGAGACCCAGTACTTC,CASSPTGGIQETQYF
TRBV20-1,many,TRBD2,TRBJ2-1,TGCAGTGCCACGGGACTAGCGGGAGCGCGCTCCTACAATGAGCAGTTCTTC,CSATGLAGARSYNEQFF
TRBV5-1,many,-,TRBJ1-2,TGCGCCAGCAGCTTCCAGGGTGTCGGCTACACCTTC,CASSFQGVGYTF
TRBV28,many,-,TRBJ1-2,TGTGCCAGCAGCACAACTCGGACAGCCAACGCTTATGGCTACACCTTC,CASSTTRTANAYGYTF
TRBV6-1,few,TRBD2,TRBJ2-2,TGTGCCAGCGGGATCCGACTAGCGGACTTCACCGGGGAGCTGTTTTTT,CASGIRLADFTGELFF
TRBV7-3,-,-,TRBJ1-1,TGTGCCAGCAGCTCAAGCTTTGACACTGAAGCTTTCTTT,CASSSSFDTEAFF
TRBV28,-,-,TRBJ1-2,TGTGCCAGCAGTTTAATAGTCAGGTTCAGTGAGGGCTACACCTTC,CASSLIVRFSEGYTF
TRBV27,-,-,TRBJ1-4,TGTGCCAGCAGACAGATTGGTAGTGAAAAACTGTTTTTT,CASRQIGSEKLFF
TRBV20-1,few,-,TRBJ2-7,TGCAGTGCTAGAGATTGGTCTAGCGCCTCGACCAGGCAGTACTTC,CSARDWSSASTRQYF
TRBV27,many,TRBD1,TRBJ2-5,TGTGCCAGCAGTTCGACCCGGGACAGGAAGTACTTC,CASSSTRDRKYF
TRBV27,many,TRBD2,TRBJ2-5,TGTGCCAGCAGTTTAAACGCGCTAGCGGGAGTAGAGACCCAGTACTTC,CASSLNALAGVETQYF
TRBV20-1,many,-,TRBJ1-5,TGCAGTGCTAGCAGGGCTGGACAGCCCCAGCATTTT,CSASRAGQPQHF
TRBV11-3,few,TRBD1,TRBJ2-5,TGTGCCAGCCGGGACAGACGCCCGGGGGAGACCCAGTACTTC,CASRDRRPGETQYF
TRBV9,few,-,TRBJ2-1,TGTGCCAGCAGAGCAGTAGGGGGGTCCGGTGAGCAGTTCTTC,CASRAVGGSGEQFF
TRBV28,many,TRBD1,TRBJ2-7,TGTGCCAGCAGGACGGGACAGGGGTCTCCCTACGAGCAGTACTTC,CASRTGQGSPYEQYF
TRBV3-1,many,TRBD2,TRBJ2-1,TGTGCCAGCAGCCAACAACTAGCGGGAGGGCTCCTTGAGCAGTTCTTC,CASSQQLAGGLLEQFF
TRBV28,many,TRBD2,TRBJ2-7,TGTGCCAGCAGCCAGGGACTAGCGGGAGTTCCTCGGTACGAGCAGTACTTC,CASSQGLAGVPRYEQYF
TRBV5-5,once,-,TRBJ1-2,TGTGCCAGCAGCTTGGATGGGGGGTTCGACTATGGCTACACCTTC,CASSLDGGFDYGYTF
TRBV14,-,TRBD2,TRBJ2-6,TGTGCCAGCAGCCGGACTAGCCCGGAGGGGGCCAACGTCCTGACTTTC,CASSRTSPEGANVLTF
TRBV19,-,TRBD2,TRBJ2-7,TGTGCCAGTAGTATCCCGGGACTAGCGTACGAGCAGTACTTC,CASSIPGLAYEQYF
TRBV5-1,many,-,TRBJ2-1,TGCGCCAGCAGGAGGACAACCTTATACAATGAGCAGTTCTTC,CASRRTTLYNEQFF
TRBV5-1,many,-,TRBJ2-3,TGCGCCAGCAGACCCACGGGCGGGGGCACAGATACGCAGTATTTT,CASRPTGGGTDTQYF
TRBV19,few,-,TRBJ1-5,TGTGCCAGTAGTATGGGAGACAGCCGCAATCAGCCCCAGCATTTT,CASSMGDSRNQPQHF
TRBV7-9,few,-,TRBJ2-3,TGTACCAGCCGTCAGTGGGGGAACACAGATACGCAGTATTTT,CTSRQWGNTDTQYF